These 18 T cell receptor beta chains were all obtained from the same sample, sequenced in a study of response to subunit inactivated influenza vaccine. Using its own MiXCR run on the RT-PCR reads, TCRdb lists one record per CDR3 protein. The sample includes approximately 520,000 distinct CDR3 sequences, about 25% of them seen just once. The sequencing here drew on CD4+ T cells sorted from PBMCs, taken roughly 5 days after vaccination. These receptors originate from a man aged 50 to 60 who received an inactivated influenza vaccine.

This sequence joins TRBV2 and TRBJ1-1, with D maybe TRBD1 (6 bases). Germline values: CDR1 SNHLY, CDR2 FYNNEI. Trimming removed 4 bases at V and 6 bases at J, with 15 bases between. The CDR3 length is 14 residues. As DNA, the CDR3 is TGTGCCAGCAGTGGGGGTCAGGGGTTCCCTGAAGCTTTCTTT. Amino acid sequence: CASSGGQGFPEAFF.

This clonotype was seen more than once but under ten times. The chain uses TRBV5-1 and TRBJ2-2, with D hard to call. Germline V gene lookup returns CDR1 SGHRS and CDR2 YFSETQ. The CDR3 is 15 amino acids. V lost 3 bases and J 0 bases, leaving 9 bases between the germline ends. The CDR3 DNA sequence: TGCGCCAGCAGCTCCAGCAAACCGAACACCGGGGAGCTGTTTTTT. Amino acids: CASSSSKPNTGELFF.

A few counts support this clonotype. The chain couples TRBV6-1 to TRBJ2-7; the D gene could be TRBD1 or TRBD2 (5 bases each). The germline CDR1 and CDR2 sequences are MNHNS and SASEGT. V lost 3 bases and J lost 2, with 14 bases in between. This CDR3 has 15 residues. The CDR3 is CASSELRDVTYEQYF. In nucleotides, the CDR3 is TGTGCCAGCAGTGAGCTCCGGGACGTAACCTACGAGCAGTACTTC.

The sample holds a few counts of this clonotype. The V and J genes are TRBV6-2 or TRBV6-3 and TRBJ2-1; D is uncertain. Between the trimmed V and J ends, which lost 0 bases and 5 bases, there was a span of 8 bases. The CDR3 runs to 14 residues. The V gene's germline CDR1 is MNHEY and CDR2 SVGEGT. Here the CDR3 reads CASSYSLLNNEQFF. CDR3 sequence (DNA): TGTGCCAGCAGTTACTCATTACTGAACAATGAGCAGTTCTTC.

This clonotype came up a few times. The chain employs TRBV5-1 and TRBJ1-1; maybe TRBD1 (5 bases). This CDR3 spans 14 amino acids. The V gene lost 3 bases and the J gene lost 4 bases, with 13 bases spanning the gap. Looked up from germline, CDR1 is SGHRS and CDR2 is YFSETQ. CDR3 DNA: TGCGCCAGCAGCTCGTCGATGGGGGGCACTGAAGCTTTCTTT. Its protein product is CASSSSMGGTEAFF. Together with reference TRBV5-1 and TRBJ1-1, the CDR3 gives the full variable domain: KAGVTQTPRYLIKTRGQQVTLSCSPISGHRSVSWYQQTPGQGLQFLFEYFSETQRNKGNFPGRFSGRQFSNSRSEMNVSTLELGDSALYLCASSSSMGGTEAFFGQGTRLTVV.

This clonotype was seen a handful of times. The chain is built from TRBV4-3 and TRBJ2-7; D gene ambiguous. Trimming left V 0 bases short and J 4 bases short, with 7 bases between. This CDR3 spans 13 amino acids. Germline values: CDR1 LGHNA, CDR2 YSLEER. The CDR3, as DNA: TGCGCCAGCAGCCAAGAGATCTCGTACGAGCAGTACTTC. Translated, it gives CASSQEISYEQYF.

The chain employs TRBV5-1 and TRBJ2-2; D remains ambiguous. This CDR3 comprises 13 residues. Germline V gene data show CDR1 as SGHRS and CDR2 as YFSETQ. V lost 0 bases and J 5 bases, leaving 5 bases between the germline ends. In DNA, the CDR3 is TGCGCCAGCAGCTTGGAACCGACCGGGGAGCTGTTTTTT. It is translated as CASSLEPTGELFF.

This clonotype has ten or more counts. This chain uses TRBV12-3 or TRBV12-4 with TRBJ2-3; D may be TRBD2 (5 bases). This CDR3 region has 14 residues. The ends were cut back, 5 bases at V and 0 bases at J, with 9 bases in the middle. The CDR3 nucleotides read TGTGCCAGCAGTCCAGCGGCTAGCACAGATACGCAGTATTTT. Protein: CASSPAASTDTQYF.

This clonotype was counted a few times. The chain recombines TRBV7-2 with TRBJ2-3; D unresolved. V was shortened by 7 bases and J by 4 bases, with 15 bases between the two germline ends. The CDR3 runs 14 residues. Germline assignment: CDR1 SGHTA and CDR2 FQGNSA. The CDR3 region is CASTLHAGSDTQYF. The CDR3 DNA follows: TGTGCCAGCACCCTACACGCCGGGTCAGATACGCAGTATTTT. Complete variable domain (other parts from reference TRBV7-2 and TRBJ2-3): GAGVSQSPSNKVTEKGKDVELRCDPISGHTALYWYRQSLGQGLEFLIYFQGNSAPDKSGLPSDRFSAERTGGSVSTLTIQRTQQEDSAVYLCASTLHAGSDTQYFGPGTRLTVL.

V usage is TRBV19 and J usage is TRBJ1-5; 7 positions agree with TRBD1. Germline trimming cut 5 bases from V and 4 bases from J; bases unmatched to any gene: 2. The CDR3 extends over 13 amino acids. The germline V gene has CDR1 LNHDA and CDR2 SQIVND (reference sequence). This CDR3 reads CASSDRANQPQHF. The CDR3 DNA sequence: TGTGCCAGTAGTGACAGGGCTAATCAGCCCCAGCATTTT.

The genes are TRBV5-5 and TRBJ2-2, with D perhaps TRBD1 or TRBD2 (7 bases each). Germline V gives CDR1 SGHKS, CDR2 YYEKEE (reference sequence). This CDR3 contains 14 residues. Trimming removed 3 bases from V and 5 bases from J, with 11 bases in between. CDR3 protein: CASSWEGQTGELFF. DNA of the CDR3: TGTGCCAGCAGCTGGGAGGGACAGACCGGGGAGCTGTTTTTT.

This clonotype was picked up a small number of times. The gene calls are TRBV11-2 and TRBJ2-5; TRBD1 matches at 7 bases. CDR1 and CDR2 (germline): SGHAT, FQNNGV. This CDR3 is built from 13 residues. J gave up 11 bases and V 5 bases, and 11 bases lay outside the gene matches. The CDR3 nucleotides read TGTGCCAGCAGCGTGGAAAGACAGGGCCATCAGTACTTC. Translated, it gives CASSVERQGHQYF.

The rearrangement uses TRBV7-9 and TRBJ1-1, with a tentative D call TRBD1 (5 bases). This CDR3 is built from 14 residues. Germline V gene data show CDR1 as SEHNR and CDR2 as FQNEAQ (reference sequence). V dropped 6 bases and J dropped 2 bases, with 13 bases sitting between them. The CDR3 spells CASSPPRVNTEAFF. CDR3 bases: TGTGCCAGCAGTCCACCCAGGGTCAACACTGAAGCTTTCTTT.

The chain couples TRBV4-2 to TRBJ2-7, with 10 bases that match TRBD2. The CDR3 has 17 residues. Germline CDR1 LGHNA, CDR2 YNFKEQ. V lost 0 bases, J lost 2 bases, and 7 bases stayed unmatched. The CDR3 DNA is TGTGCCAGCAGCCAAGAGGGGTCTAGCGGGGGCGCCTACGAGCAGTACTTC. Translation: CASSQEGSSGGAYEQYF.

This clonotype turned up a few times. This sequence joins TRBV28 and TRBJ1-2; 8 bases align to TRBD1. J lost 6 bases, V lost 5 bases, and 14 bases had no gene match. CDR1 MDHEN and CDR2 SYDVKM come from the germline V gene. This CDR3 comprises 16 residues. CDR3 region: CASSRQRGTGPNGYTF. DNA for the CDR3: TGTGCCAGCAGTCGACAAAGAGGGACAGGACCGAATGGCTACACCTTC.

CDR3 sequence reads: CASSSGGDGYTF. The CDR3 DNA follows: TGTGCCAGCAGTTCGGGTGGTGATGGCTACACCTTC. V gene TRBV12-3 or TRBV12-4 combines with J gene TRBJ1-2; unclear D gene. This CDR3 comprises 12 residues. V was cut by 4 bases and J by 6 bases, with 9 bases left in between.

The CDR3 DNA reads as TGCGCCAGCAGAAGAGTGGCTCCGACAGATACGCAGTATTTT. Translation: CASRRVAPTDTQYF. The rearrangement links TRBV5-1 to TRBJ2-3, with D unclear. The CDR3 contains 14 residues. V lost 5 bases, J lost 3 bases, and 13 bases lay in between. Germline CDR1 is SGHRS and CDR2 is YFSETQ.

The CDR3 loop reads CASSEMAGVQETQYF. The CDR3 DNA sequence: TGTGCCAGCAGTGAAATGGCGGGCGTCCAAGAGACCCAGTACTTC. This chain joins TRBV25-1 and TRBJ2-5; possible D gene TRBD2, 5 bases. The CDR3 spans 15 residues. Germline V gives CDR1 MGHDK, CDR2 SYGVNS. Trimming cost V 2 bases and J 1 base, with 11 bases left between them.